This TCR beta chain was observed in a study of blood T cell repertoires in COVID-19. Study-level background: Samples taken during acute and convalescent COVID-19 were collected in the United States, Italy and Spain.

The protocol was immunoSEQ multiplex PCR, while the TCRdb copy is restricted to in-frame clones and leaves out a portion. The profile shows 200,000 to 250,000 clones, 75% to 85% of them singletons. The clonotype was recovered from a man between 25 and 39 years old with acute COVID-19. Sequenced material: PBMCs or T cells enriched from blood (not recorded which).

This CDR3 is CASSLTRGQYNSPLHF. CDR3 DNA: TGTGCCAGCAGCTTGACCCGGGGACAGTATAATTCACCCCTCCACTTT. This chain connects TRBV5-6 to TRBJ1-6; TRBD1 agrees at 7 bases. This CDR3 is built from 16 residues. The trim removed 1 base at V and 4 bases at J, leaving 5 bases unmatched. Per the germline V gene, CDR1 is SGHDT and CDR2 is YYEEEE.